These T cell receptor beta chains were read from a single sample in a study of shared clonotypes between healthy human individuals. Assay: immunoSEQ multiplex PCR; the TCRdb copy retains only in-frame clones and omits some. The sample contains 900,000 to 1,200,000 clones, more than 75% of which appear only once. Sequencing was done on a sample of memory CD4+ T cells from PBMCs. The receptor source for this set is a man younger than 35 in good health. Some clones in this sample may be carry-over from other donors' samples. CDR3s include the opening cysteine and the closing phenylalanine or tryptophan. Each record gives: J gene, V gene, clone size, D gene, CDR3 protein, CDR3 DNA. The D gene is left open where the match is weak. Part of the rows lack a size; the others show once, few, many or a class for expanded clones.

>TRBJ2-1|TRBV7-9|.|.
CASSSLPQHGVKNNEQFF
TGTGCCAGCAGCTCACTCCCCCAGCATGGAGTGAAAAACAATGAGCAGTTCTTC
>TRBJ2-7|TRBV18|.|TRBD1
CASSPPPTGQSEQYF
TGTGCCAGCTCACCCCCCCCCACGGGACAGTCCGAGCAGTACTTC
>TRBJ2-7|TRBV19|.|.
CASSMSVSSYEQYF
TGTGCCAGTAGTATGTCCGTTTCCTCCTACGAGCAGTACTTC
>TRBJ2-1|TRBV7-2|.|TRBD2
CASSLRREALFF
TGTGCCAGCAGCTTAAGGCGGGAGGCTTTGTTCTTC
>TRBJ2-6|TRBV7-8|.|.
CASSPKISGANVLTF
TGTGCCAGCAGTCCTAAGATCTCTGGGGCCAACGTCCTGACTTTC
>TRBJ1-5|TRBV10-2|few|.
CANSGRPLNQPQHF
TGCGCCAACAGTGGACGGCCACTCAATCAGCCCCAGCATTTT
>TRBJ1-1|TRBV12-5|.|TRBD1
CASGLATGAWTEAFF
TGTGCTAGTGGTTTGGCAACAGGGGCGTGGACTGAAGCTTTCTTT
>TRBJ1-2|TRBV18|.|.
CASSPWAGAQGYTF
TGTGCCAGCTCGCCCTGGGCAGGGGCGCAGGGCTACACCTTC
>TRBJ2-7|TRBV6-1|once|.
CASSEITTTGEQYF
TGTGCCAGCAGTGAAATTACCACCACGGGCGAGCAGTACTTC
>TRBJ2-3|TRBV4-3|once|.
CASSQETHGTDTQYF
TGCGCCAGCAGCCAAGAAACACACGGCACAGATACGCAGTATTTT
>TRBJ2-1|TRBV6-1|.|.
CASSGLPSSYNEQFF
TGTGCCAGCAGTGGACTTCCAAGCTCCTACAATGAGCAGTTCTTC
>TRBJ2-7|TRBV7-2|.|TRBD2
CASSPMVASGRYEQYF
TGTGCCAGCAGCCCGATGGTGGCTAGCGGGAGGTACGAGCAGTACTTC
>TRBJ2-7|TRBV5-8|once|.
CASSPGQYEQYF
TGTGCCAGCAGCCCCGGACAGTACGAGCAGTACTTC
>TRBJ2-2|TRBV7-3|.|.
CASSALPPGSDTGELFF
TGTGCCAGCAGCGCCCTCCCTCCGGGGTCAGACACCGGGGAGCTGTTTTTT
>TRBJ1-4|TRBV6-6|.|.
CASSYSLLGREKLFF
TGTGCCAGCAGTTACTCGCTCTTGGGCAGGGAAAAACTGTTTTTT
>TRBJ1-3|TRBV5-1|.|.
CASSLEGHSGNTIYF
TGCGCCAGCAGCTTGGAGGGGCACTCTGGAAACACCATATATTTT
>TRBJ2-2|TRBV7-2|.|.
CASSPLRANTGELFF
TGTGCCAGCAGCCCCCTCAGAGCGAACACCGGGGAGCTGTTTTTT
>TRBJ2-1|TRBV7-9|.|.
CASSLRGLPSSYNEQFF
TGTGCCAGCAGCTTACGAGGCTTACCGAGCTCCTACAATGAGCAGTTCTTC
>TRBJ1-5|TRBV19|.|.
CASSTSRRGANQPQHF
TGTGCCAGTAGTACCAGTCGGAGGGGGGCAAATCAGCCCCAGCATTTT
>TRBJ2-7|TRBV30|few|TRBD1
CAWSPSRGEQYF
TGTGCCTGGAGTCCCTCCAGGGGGGAGCAGTACTTC
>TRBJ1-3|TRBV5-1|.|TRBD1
CASSLGTGDGNTIYF
TGCGCCAGCAGCTTAGGGACAGGGGATGGAAACACCATATATTTT
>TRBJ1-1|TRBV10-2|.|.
CASSGGVGRTEAFF
TGCGCCAGCTCCGGCGGGGTTGGTCGGACTGAAGCTTTCTTT
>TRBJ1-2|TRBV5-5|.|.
CASSFQEIYGYTF
TGTGCCAGCAGCTTCCAGGAGATCTATGGCTACACCTTC
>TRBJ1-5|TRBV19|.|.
CASKRQVNQPQHF
TGTGCCAGCAAACGACAGGTCAATCAGCCCCAGCATTTT
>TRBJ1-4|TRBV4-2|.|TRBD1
CASSPGQGSNEKLFF
TGTGCCAGCAGCCCCGGACAGGGGTCAAATGAAAAACTGTTTTTT
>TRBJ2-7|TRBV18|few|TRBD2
CASSRGLAGDAEQYF
TGTGCCAGCTCGCGAGGACTAGCGGGAGATGCCGAGCAGTACTTC
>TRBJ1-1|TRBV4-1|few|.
CASSQDVGGGTEAFF
TGCGCCAGCAGCCAAGATGTTGGGGGGGGCACTGAAGCTTTCTTT
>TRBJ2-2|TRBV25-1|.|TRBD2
CASGTSGFNTGELFF
TGTGCCAGCGGCACTAGCGGATTTAACACCGGGGAGCTGTTTTTT
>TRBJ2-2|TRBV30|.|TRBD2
CAWSVLGTSVYTGELFF
TGTGCCTGGAGTGTACTCGGGACTAGCGTTTATACCGGGGAGCTGTTTTTT
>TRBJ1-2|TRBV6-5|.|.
CASRPPGGQGYTF
TGTGCCAGCAGACCCCCGGGAGGTCAAGGCTACACCTTC
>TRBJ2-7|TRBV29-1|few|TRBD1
CSVEGQGQGVGQYF
TGCAGCGTTGAGGGCCAGGGACAGGGGGTGGGGCAGTACTTC
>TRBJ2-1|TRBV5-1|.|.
CASSLRGNNEQFF
TGCGCCAGCAGCTTGCGTGGGAACAATGAGCAGTTCTTC
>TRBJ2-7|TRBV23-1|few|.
CASSQSGIYEQYF
TGCGCCAGCAGTCAATCCGGCATCTACGAGCAGTACTTC
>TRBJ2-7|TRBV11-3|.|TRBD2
CASSLGGAGASYEQYF
TGTGCCAGCAGCTTAGGCGGAGCGGGGGCCTCCTACGAGCAGTACTTC
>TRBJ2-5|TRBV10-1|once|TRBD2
CASRSGREQETQYF
TGCGCCAGCAGGAGCGGGAGAGAACAAGAGACCCAGTACTTC
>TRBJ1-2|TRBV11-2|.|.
CASSPLGTYGYTF
TGTGCCAGCAGCCCCCTAGGGACCTATGGCTACACCTTC
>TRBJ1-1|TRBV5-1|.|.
CASSWRASGMNTEAFF
TGCGCCAGCAGCTGGAGGGCTTCGGGGATGAACACTGAAGCTTTCTTT
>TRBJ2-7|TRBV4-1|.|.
CASSQTGAGSYEQYF
TGCGCCAGCAGCCAAACCGGGGCGGGTTCCTACGAGCAGTACTTC
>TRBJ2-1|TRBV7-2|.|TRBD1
CASSLGTGFNEQFF
TGTGCCAGCAGCTTGGGGACAGGGTTCAATGAGCAGTTCTTC
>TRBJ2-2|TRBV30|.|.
CAWSDRATGELFF
TGTGCCTGGAGTGACAGAGCCACCGGGGAGCTGTTTTTT
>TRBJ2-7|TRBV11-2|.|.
CASSFSTRMYEQYF
TGTGCCAGCAGCTTCTCGACTAGGATGTACGAGCAGTACTTC
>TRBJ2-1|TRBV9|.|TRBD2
CASSVTSANNEQFF
TGTGCCAGCAGCGTAACTAGCGCAAACAATGAGCAGTTCTTC
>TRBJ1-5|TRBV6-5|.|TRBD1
CASSYGTGGNQPQHF
TGTGCCAGCAGTTACGGGACAGGCGGCAATCAGCCCCAGCATTTT
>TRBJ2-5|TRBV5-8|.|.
CASIGGGAPETQYF
TGTGCCAGCATCGGCGGAGGGGCGCCGGAGACCCAGTACTTC
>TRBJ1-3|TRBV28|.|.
CASSFFPPDSGNTIYF
TGTGCCAGCAGTTTCTTCCCACCCGACTCTGGAAACACCATATATTTT